A single sample is the source of the 18 T cell receptor beta chains below, sequenced in a study of blood T cells in healthy people across ages. Combining a sample-barcoded 5' primer with a J-beta primer mix, a second PCR ran for roughly 7 to 12 cycles. TCRdb reprocessed the 5' RACE reads with MiXCR, giving one entry per CDR3 protein. The sample includes some 1,800,000 distinct CDR3 sequences, roughly two fifths of them seen just once. Sequenced sample: blood. These receptors were obtained from a human donor in good health.

This clonotype was found a few times. This chain uses TRBV28 with TRBJ2-1, with D tentatively TRBD1 or TRBD2 (5 bases each). CDR1 MDHEN and CDR2 SYDVKM come from the germline V gene. The CDR3 consists of 16 residues. Deletions cut 2 bases from V and 13 bases from J, with 24 bases between. CDR3 sequence: CASSLLEESVGETQFF. The CDR3 coding sequence is TGTGCCAGCAGTTTACTCGAAGAGAGTGTAGGGGAGACCCAGTTCTTC.

This clonotype was found a few times. The chain uses TRBV5-1 and TRBJ2-5; D remains unclear. The CDR3 is made up of 15 amino acids. Trimming took 0 bases from V and 11 from J, leaving 20 bases between them. Per germline, CDR1 SGHRS and CDR2 YFSETQ. Here the CDR3 DNA reads TGCGCCAGCAGCTTGGCCGTGAGCCCTTCGGATGAGCAGTACTTC. Its translation is CASSLAVSPSDEQYF.

This CDR3 reads CATSDSRDRVSGANVLTF. The CDR3, as DNA: TGTGCCACCAGTGATTCCCGGGACAGGGTCTCTGGGGCCAACGTCCTGACTTTC. This rearrangement joins TRBV24-1 to TRBJ2-6; 9 bases agree with TRBD1. Germline V gene data show CDR1 as KGHDR and CDR2 as SFDVKD. This CDR3 comprises 18 residues. Germline trimming cut 2 bases from V and 0 bases from J; bases unmatched to any gene: 4.

A few counts support this clonotype. A much larger clone differs by one base, so this may be a read error. Here the CDR3 DNA reads TGTGCCTGGAGGACAGGGCCTGGGTATGGCTACACCTTC. Residues: CAWRTGPGYGYTF. The rearrangement links TRBV30 to TRBJ1-2; 7 nucleotides agree with TRBD1. The germline V gene has CDR1 GTSNPN and CDR2 SVGIG (reference sequence). J was trimmed by 5 bases and V by 3 bases; bases with no gene match: 6. The CDR3 covers 13 residues.

The chain joins TRBV6-2 or TRBV6-3 to TRBJ1-2; perhaps TRBD1 as D (5 bases). This CDR3 has 23 amino acids. Looked up from germline, CDR1 is MNHEY and CDR2 is SVGEGT. The ends were cut back, 6 bases at V and 8 bases at J, with 46 bases in the middle. CDR3 DNA sequence: TGTGCCAGCAGACAACGGGACGATCTGTTAATTTTAGGCGGGCCATGGGCCCTGGGGGGCTACACCTTC. Residues: CASRQRDDLLILGGPWALGGYTF.

This clonotype was picked up many times. This may stem from a read error, because a much larger clone lies one nucleotide away. J is TRBJ2-1 and V is TRBV6-5, with 12 bases lining up with TRBD2. The DNA end is more similar to TRBJ2-7, so the J call may be wrong. Germline-derived CDR1 and CDR2 are MNHEY and SVGAGI. The CDR3 is made up of 15 amino acids. The DNA of the CDR3 is TGTGCCAGCACCAGACTAGCGGGGGACTACAATGAGCAGTACTTC. Translation gives CASTRLAGDYNEQYF.

This sequence joins TRBV9 and TRBJ2-5, with unresolved D. The CDR3 spans 14 residues. Trimming cost V 6 bases and J 0 bases, with 12 bases left between them. Germline values: CDR1 SGDLS, CDR2 YYNGEE. Here the CDR3 reads CASKKHPNQETQYF. For the CDR3, the DNA is TGTGCCAGCAAGAAACACCCAAACCAAGAGACCCAGTACTTC.

This clonotype came up a few times. This chain uses TRBV11-2 with TRBJ2-5; tentatively, D is TRBD1 (6 bases). Germline assignment: CDR1 SGHAT and CDR2 FQNNGV. Trimming cost V 4 bases and J 4 bases, with 13 bases left between them. The CDR3 contains 14 residues. The CDR3: CASSYRAGGETQYF. CDR3 coding DNA: TGTGCCAGCAGCTACAGGGCTGGGGGAGAGACCCAGTACTTC.

The CDR3 protein is CASSLDQAGPLMDGYTF. In DNA form, the CDR3 reads TGTGCCAGCAGCTTAGACCAAGCAGGGCCCTTGATGGATGGCTACACCTTC. V usage is TRBV7-9 and J usage is TRBJ1-2; tentatively, D is TRBD1 (5 bases). The CDR3 consists of 17 residues. V lost 1 base and J 6 bases, leaving 21 bases between the germline ends. Germline CDR1 and CDR2: SEHNR and FQNEAQ (reference sequence).

V and J are TRBV20-1 and TRBJ1-1; D uncertain. The V end lost 5 bases, the J end lost 1 base, and 8 bases lay between the germline ends. This CDR3 is built from 12 residues. CDR1 and CDR2 from the germline V gene are DFQATT and SNEGSKA (reference sequence). CDR3 sequence reads: CSAQRANTEAFF. CDR3 DNA sequence: TGCAGTGCTCAGCGGGCGAACACTGAAGCTTTCTTT.

This clonotype came up many times. This rearrangement joins TRBV21-1 to TRBJ2-1; the table's D call of TRBD1 was not tested on the DNA. TRBV21-1 is classified as a pseudogene. The CDR3 totals 13 residues. In DNA form, the CDR3 reads TGTGCCAGCAGCTTTCAGGGGAGCAATGAGCAGTTCTTC. Translation gives CASSFQGSNEQFF.

In its sample, this clonotype was seen a few times. The DNA of the CDR3 is TGCAGTGCTAGGGGATCACGGGGACCAGCAATTGACATTCAGTACTTC. It is translated as CSARGSRGPAIDIQYF. The chain uses TRBV20-1 and TRBJ2-7; perhaps D is TRBD1 or TRBD2 (5 bases each). The J call may be incorrect, as the DNA end agrees better with TRBJ2-4. This CDR3 region has 16 residues. Germline V gene data show CDR1 as DFQATT and CDR2 as SNEGSKA (reference sequence).

The V call is TRBV29-1, the J call TRBJ2-7, with D hard to call. V lost 3 bases and J 5 bases, leaving 8 bases between the germline ends. In germline, CDR1 is SQVTM, CDR2 ANQGSEA. The CDR3 covers 11 residues. CDR3 DNA sequence: TGCAGCGTTGAGGCTCTTAACGAGCAGTACTTC. Protein: CSVEALNEQYF.

The rearrangement uses TRBV27 and TRBJ2-1, with 14 positions matching TRBD2. In germline, CDR1 is MNHEY, CDR2 SMNVEV (reference sequence). With 2 bases clipped from V and 8 bases from J, the junction kept 20 bases outside the gene matches. This CDR3 is 21 amino acids long. The CDR3: CASSLLPGLAGVPVTADEQFF. The CDR3 nucleotides read TGTGCCAGCAGTTTACTACCGGGACTAGCGGGGGTGCCGGTAACGGCCGATGAGCAGTTCTTC.

A few counts support this clonotype. The gene calls are TRBV7-3 and TRBJ2-3; D is perhaps TRBD1 or TRBD2 (7 bases each). This CDR3 is 16 amino acids long. The V end lost 3 bases, the J end lost 4 bases, and 17 bases lay between the germline ends. Germline V gives CDR1 SGHTA, CDR2 FQGTGA. In DNA, the CDR3 is TGTGCCAGCAGCTTCGTCAGGGGGGGAAGGTCAGATACGCAGTATTTT. As protein: CASSFVRGGRSDTQYF.

This chain links TRBV4-3 with TRBJ2-1; D is undetermined. V lost 0 bases and J lost 5, with 11 bases in between. Per the germline V gene, CDR1 is LGHNA and CDR2 is YSLEER. The CDR3 consists of 15 residues. The CDR3 DNA follows: TGCGCCAGCAGCCAAGAGGACCAAGCCAACAATGAGCAGTTCTTC. Amino acid sequence: CASSQEDQANNEQFF.

This chain links TRBV6-2 or TRBV6-3 with TRBJ2-7; perhaps TRBD1 as D (6 bases). The V gene's germline CDR1 is MNHEY and CDR2 SVGEGT. The CDR3 length is 13 residues. Trimming took 2 bases from V and 4 from J, leaving 9 bases between them. CDR3 protein: CASSYGQFYEQYF. CDR3 coding DNA: TGTGCCAGCAGTTACGGACAGTTTTACGAGCAGTACTTC.

The chain uses TRBV10-3 and TRBJ2-2, with D perhaps TRBD1 or TRBD2 (5 bases each). The CDR3 sequence is 13 residues long. The germline gives CDR1 ENHRY, CDR2 SYGVKD. Trimming left V 6 bases short and J 4 bases short, with 9 bases between. CDR3: CAIRGPGTGELFF. CDR3 in DNA: TGTGCCATCAGGGGACCTGGCACCGGGGAGCTGTTTTTT.